The present T cell receptor beta chain was sequenced within a study of esophageal squamous cell carcinoma under preoperative chemotherapy. General study points: Paclitaxel-nedaplatin therapy caused immediate, substantial clonotype frequency changes.

Time point defined: after preoperative PTX-NDP chemotherapy. One entry per CDR3 protein, called by TCRdb with MiXCR from the PCR reads. The table has fewer than 20,000 distinct CDR3 sequences, around 46% seen once. V was clipped by 6 bases and J by 0 bases; unmatched bases: 7. The CDR3 extends over 16 amino acids. Germline V gives CDR1 MNHEY, CDR2 SMNVEV (reference sequence). Comment on this clonotype: Its antigen is undetermined.

The chain employs TRBV27 and TRBJ2-2; 7 positions agree with TRBD1. This receptor was taken from a human donor with esophageal squamous cell carcinoma. The donor label of this sample is uncertain. The material was obtained from a patient given preoperative chemotherapy. CDR3 residues: CASSVETGSNTGELFF. The CDR3 nucleotides read TGTGCCAGCAGCGTAGAGACAGGGTCGAACACCGGGGAGCTGTTTTTT.